The present entry profiles one T cell receptor beta chain with its context. V was shortened by 1 base and J by 6 bases, with 19 bases between the two germline ends. The germline V gene has CDR1 SGHRS and CDR2 YFSETQ. The length of the CDR3 is 17 residues. The sample belongs to a study of high-grade serous ovarian cancer treatment subgroups. Sequencing used immunoSEQ multiplex PCR; TCRdb keeps in-frame clones, though not all of them. The sample carries approximately 1,600 clones, around 70% recorded once. Tumor tissue was taken before any definitive surgery or chemotherapy was given. This chain connects TRBV5-1 to TRBJ2-2; D may correspond to TRBD1 or TRBD2 (5 bases each). This TCR derives from a human donor with high-grade serous ovarian cancer. The specimen was tumor tissue. CDR3 DNA: TGCGCCAGCAGCTTGTCTGGGATCGGGACCTCAGCCGGGGAGCTGTTTTTT. The encoded protein is CASSLSGIGTSAGELFF.